This T cell receptor beta chain was observed in a study of T cell changes during pregnancy in multiple sclerosis. Germline V CDR1 and CDR2: MDHEN, SYDVKM. This CDR3 has 15 residues. V lost 5 bases, J lost 3 bases, and 17 bases lay in between. Sequenced by immunoSEQ multiplex PCR; TCRdb stores in-frame clones only, minus some. The sample has tens of thousands of clones; 88% are singletons. This chain links TRBV28 with TRBJ2-7; no firm D call. This TCR was recovered from a female donor with multiple sclerosis, enrolled in a pregnancy study. The sample in question was CD4+ T cells from peripheral blood mononuclear cells, obtained in the second trimester of pregnancy. The CDR3 protein is CASSLQPSLGYEQYF. CDR3 bases: TGTGCCAGCAGTCTACAGCCCTCCTTGGGCTACGAGCAGTACTTC.